This T cell receptor beta chain stems from a study of shared clonotypes between healthy human individuals. Study-wide results and caveats: For sorted subsets, rarefaction showed incomplete sequencing despite large depth. Of the naive CD4 clonotypes, approximately 5% were shared across several donors.

This CDR3 has 16 residues. The V and J ends lost 2 bases and 0 bases, in that order; junction bases with no gene match: 3. From germline, CDR1 is SEHNR and CDR2 FQNEAQ (reference sequence). Using immunoSEQ multiplex PCR, the repertoire was profiled, and TCRdb retains in-frame clones only, with some absent. The sample lists millions of clones; 85% to 95% were seen once. In the case of this clone: Its antigen is not identified.

Naive CD8 isolation took CD45RO-negative cells positively selected for CCR7 and excluded terminally differentiated effector memory CD45RA+ cells. V usage is TRBV7-9 and J usage is TRBJ2-1; 8 bases line up with TRBD2. The material sequenced was naive CD8+ T cells from PBMCs. The TCR originated in a man between 18 and 29 years old in good health. Some clones in this sample may be carry-over from other donors' samples. This chain's CDR3 is CASSLTGRASYNEQFF. The CDR3 DNA reads TGTGCCAGCAGCTTAACCGGGAGGGCCTCCTACAATGAGCAGTTCTTC.